A selection of T cell receptor beta chains follows, all from one sample in a study of blood T cell repertoires in COVID-19. TCRdb keeps only in-frame clones here, not all; method: immunoSEQ multiplex PCR. The sample holds 250,000 to 400,000 clones; approximately 87% are singletons and the top ten take roughly 2.8%. Material: peripheral blood. These receptor sequences come from a woman aged 30 to 39 with COVID-19, enrolled during active disease. CDR3s include the opening cysteine and the closing phenylalanine or tryptophan. A D gene is named only where the DNA matches it firmly. Only some rows state a clone size, as once, few, many or a class for expanded clones.

NA	TRBJ1-3	TRBD1	TRBV11-2	TGTGCCAGCAGCCAAATACGCAGGGGGCCTGGAAGCACCATATATTTT	CASSQIRRGPGSTIYF
once	TRBJ2-1	TRBD2	TRBV5-1	TGCGCCAGCAGCTACCTGCGACGTAGCGGGAGGGCCATTAGATACAATGAGCAGTTCTTC	CASSYLRRSGRAIRYNEQFF
NA	TRBJ1-5	NA	TRBV7-9	TGTGCCAGCAGCTTACTGGGCCAGCCCCAGCATTTT	CASSLLGQPQHF
NA	TRBJ1-2	NA	TRBV4-2	TGTGCCAGCAGCCAAGATACGGGGGGCTATGGCTACACCTTC	CASSQDTGGYGYTF
NA	TRBJ2-7	NA	TRBV3-1/TRBV3-2	TGTGCCAGCAGCCAAGGTCCTCGGGGTGGCTACGAGCAGTACTTC	CASSQGPRGGYEQYF
NA	TRBJ2-7	TRBD2	TRBV6-1	TGTGCCAGCAGTGAATTAGGTCCGGCTAGCGGGAGCTCCTACGAGCAGTACTTC	CASSELGPASGSSYEQYF
NA	TRBJ2-2	TRBD2	TRBV19	TGTGCCACCTTGGGACTAGCGGCCAACACCGGGGAGCTGTTTTTT	CATLGLAANTGELFF
NA	TRBJ2-2	TRBD2	TRBV5-4	TGTGCCAGCAGCTCGGGGGACTACGGGACCGGGGAGCTGTTTTTT	CASSSGDYGTGELFF
NA	TRBJ1-3	NA	TRBV18	TGTGCCAGCTCACCAACGGGGAATAGAAACACCATATATTTT	CASSPTGNRNTIYF
NA	TRBJ1-4	TRBD1	TRBV29-1	TGCAGCGTAGAGGGACAGTACAATGAAAAACTGTTTTTT	CSVEGQYNEKLFF
NA	TRBJ1-4	NA	TRBV25-1	TGTGCCAGCAGTGAATGGTTGGGGACAACCAGGAGACGTGAAAAACTGTTTTTT	CASSEWLGTTRRREKLFF
NA	TRBJ1-3	NA	TRBV3-1/TRBV3-2	TGTGCCAGCAGCCCGACAGGAATAGGTGGAAACACCATATATTTT	CASSPTGIGGNTIYF
NA	TRBJ2-5	TRBD2	TRBV9	TGTGCCAGCAGCGCGACTAGCGGGAGGGTGCAAGAGACCCAGTACTTC	CASSATSGRVQETQYF
NA	TRBJ1-4	TRBD1	TRBV30	TGTGCCTGGGAGCTAACAGGGGCAACTAATGAAAAACTGTTTTTT	CAWELTGATNEKLFF
once	TRBJ1-5	TRBD1	TRBV30	TGTGCCTGGAGTGCGGGACAGGGGAAACAGCCCCAGCATTTT	CAWSAGQGKQPQHF
NA	TRBJ1-2	NA	TRBV2	TGTGCCAGCAAAACAGCTAACTATGGCTACACCTTC	CASKTANYGYTF
once	TRBJ1-2	NA	TRBV7-9	TGTGCCAGCAGCCCCGGGGGGGCTAACTATGGCTACACCTTC	CASSPGGANYGYTF
NA	TRBJ2-7	NA	TRBV29-1	TGCAGCGTTGGGGACTTGTACGAGCAGTACTTC	CSVGDLYEQYF
NA	TRBJ1-2	NA	TRBV28	TGTGCCAGCACCCAGGGGCCACACTATGGCTACACCTTC	CASTQGPHYGYTF
NA	TRBJ2-7	NA	TRBV19	TGTGCCAGTAGTATGAAGAGGGCTGCTTCTTCCTACGAACAGTACTTC	CASSMKRAASSYEQYF
NA	TRBJ2-7	NA	TRBV27	TGTGCCAGCAGTTTATCCGCGGGCGTCTCCTACGAGCAGTACTTC	CASSLSAGVSYEQYF
NA	TRBJ2-3	TRBD1	TRBV3-1/TRBV3-2	TGTGCCAGCAGCCGACAGGGACCAGATACGCAGTATTTT	CASSRQGPDTQYF
NA	TRBJ2-3	NA	TRBV10-1	TGCGCCAGCAGTGAGTCAGCGACTGCCACAGATACGCAGTATTTT	CASSESATATDTQYF
NA	TRBJ2-1	TRBD2	TRBV28	TGTGCCAGCAGGACACTCGGGACTAGCGCAACTAATGAGCAGTTCTTC	CASRTLGTSATNEQFF
NA	TRBJ1-1	NA	TRBV6-5	TGTGCCAGCAGGACAGACAGAACGCGCGACGCAGCTTTCTTT	CASRTDRTRDAAFF
NA	TRBJ1-2	NA	TRBV2	TGTGCCAGCAGTGAAAGGTCACAGGGCCATAACTATGGCTACACCTTC	CASSERSQGHNYGYTF
NA	TRBJ1-6	TRBD1	TRBV7-9	TGTGCCAGCGCCCTAGGGGGCCTAGATAATTCACCCCTCCACTTT	CASALGGLDNSPLHF
NA	TRBJ1-4	TRBD1	TRBV28	TGTGCCAGCAGGAAGCAGGGGGCGAAGGCTAATGAAAAACTGTTTTTT	CASRKQGAKANEKLFF
NA	TRBJ2-2	NA	TRBV19	TGTGCCTGTGAAGGACGAACTAGAAACACCGGGGAGCTGTTTTTT	CACEGRTRNTGELFF
once	TRBJ1-1	NA	TRBV6-5	TGTGCCAGCAGTCGAGACAGAGTTGAAGCTTTCTTT	CASSRDRVEAFF
NA	TRBJ1-2	NA	TRBV27	TGTGCCAGCAGTTCTGGGACTTCGTCGAAGGGCTACACCTTC	CASSSGTSSKGYTF
few	TRBJ1-2	TRBD1	TRBV4-2	TGTGCCAGCAGCCAGACTAGACAGGGGGTGTCTAACTATGGCTACACCTTC	CASSQTRQGVSNYGYTF
NA	TRBJ2-7	TRBD1	TRBV12-3/TRBV12-4	TGTGCCAGCCGCCTGACAGGGACGTACGAGCAGTACTTC	CASRLTGTYEQYF
NA	TRBJ2-1	NA	TRBV29-1	TGCAGCGTTGACCATAGTAACAATGAGCAGTTCTTC	CSVDHSNNEQFF
NA	TRBJ2-2	NA	TRBV5-1	TGCGCCAGCAGCTTGGGGACAAAAACCGGGGAGCTGTTTTTT	CASSLGTKTGELFF
NA	TRBJ1-2	TRBD1	TRBV12-5	TGTGCTAGTGCCGAGACAGGGGAAAATGGCTACACCTTC	CASAETGENGYTF
NA	TRBJ1-2	NA	TRBV19	TGTGCCAGTAGTGCCCCAGGCGTATATGGCTACACCTTC	CASSAPGVYGYTF
NA	TRBJ2-7	TRBD2	TRBV27	TGTGCCAGCAGTCAAACATGGACTAGCGGGAGCCCCCACTGGGAGGAGCAGTACTTC	CASSQTWTSGSPHWEEQYF
once	TRBJ2-3	TRBD2	TRBV29-1	TGCAGCGTTGAAGAGGCCACCGTGGGACTAGCGGGGACCCTCAAAGATACGCAGTATTTT	CSVEEATVGLAGTLKDTQYF
NA	TRBJ1-2	NA	TRBV5-1	TGCGCCAGCAGCGGAGCAGGGGACACGGATGGCTACACCTTC	CASSGAGDTDGYTF
NA	TRBJ1-2	NA	TRBV10-1	TGCGCCAGCAGTTCCTCCCCTAACTATGGCTACACCTTC	CASSSSPNYGYTF
NA	TRBJ1-6	TRBD1	TRBV7-7	TGTGCCAGCAGCTTAGCGCAAGATAGCCGGGACAGGGGGCTTTGGAATTCACCCCTCCACTTT	CASSLAQDSRDRGLWNSPLHF
once	TRBJ1-2	NA	TRBV5-1	TGCGCCAGCAGCCCAAGACAGCCCTCTTCCCCTGTATCGACCGTAGGCTACACCTTC	CASSPRQPSSPVSTVGYTF
NA	TRBJ2-3	NA	TRBV24-1	TGTGCCACCAGTGAAGGACAGCCTAGGCAGTATTTT	CATSEGQPRQYF
few	TRBJ1-6	TRBD1	TRBV2	TGTGCCAGCAGTAGGGACAGGGGATATTCACCCCTCCACTTT	CASSRDRGYSPLHF
NA	TRBJ2-7	NA	TRBV28	TGTGCCAGCAGCCCTCACGCGGGAAGGACGTCCTACGAGCAGTACTTC	CASSPHAGRTSYEQYF
once	TRBJ1-1	NA	TRBV28	TGTGCCAGCAGTTTACAAAACACTGAAGCTTTCTTT	CASSLQNTEAFF
NA	TRBJ1-1	NA	TRBV20-1	TGCAGTGCTAGTCTGTCAACCAGTGGGAGCACTGAAGCTTTCTTT	CSASLSTSGSTEAFF
once	TRBJ1-1	NA	TRBV5-8	TGTGCCAGCAGCTACACCGGACTTGAAGCTTTCTTT	CASSYTGLEAFF
NA	TRBJ2-3	TRBD1	TRBV7-2	TGTGCCAGCAGCTACCAGGGGGCGGATACGCAGTATTTT	CASSYQGADTQYF
NA	TRBJ1-4	TRBD1	TRBV11-2	TGTGCCAGCAGCCTTCGACAGGGCGGCTCAACTAATGAAAAACTGTTTTTT	CASSLRQGGSTNEKLFF
NA	TRBJ2-7	NA	TRBV10-2	TGCGCCACCTTAACCGGGGGTGAGGACGAGCAGTACTTC	CATLTGGEDEQYF
NA	TRBJ2-7	TRBD1	TRBV11-2	TGTGCCAGTAAAAGAGGGGGCCGAACCTACGAGCAGTACTTC	CASKRGGRTYEQYF